This TCR beta chain came from a study of human T cells and chemical hapten exposure. Only a few counts were recorded for this clonotype. Time point: patch test 3, about 24 weeks after DPC sensitization. Treatment meaning: therapeutic diphenylcyclopropenone sensitization with weekly scalp DPC. TCRdb recomputed calls from the RACE reads with MiXCR, one row per CDR3 protein. The repertoire has 95,000 to 150,000 distinct CDR3 sequences, 11% of them found once; the top ten carry over 2%. The source of this sequence is a woman aged 45 to 65 with alopecia areata. Some clones in this sample may be carry-over from other donors' samples. Sequences were derived from whole blood, sampled in connection with sensitization to the hapten diphenylcyclopropenone (DPC).

The CDR3 protein is CASSFQGPGSSGYTF. CDR3 DNA sequence: TGTGCCAGCAGCTTTCAAGGTCCAGGGTCAAGTGGCTACACCTTC. The rearrangement joins TRBV7-2 to TRBJ1-2; D may be TRBD1 (5 bases). CDR1 SGHTA and CDR2 FQGNSA come from the germline V gene. The CDR3 runs 15 residues. Trimming removed 3 bases from V and 7 bases from J, with 18 bases in between.